The 3 T cell receptor beta chains given below trace back to one sample, sequenced in a study of shared clonotypes between healthy human individuals. The table came from immunoSEQ multiplex PCR; TCRdb's copy has only in-frame clones and leaves some out. Of 450,000 to 500,000 clones detected, about three quarters appear once; the ten largest clones hold 13%. The sequenced sample consisted of PBMCs. Every receptor here comes from a woman aged 40-49 years in good health. Some clones in this sample may be carry-over from other donors' samples.

The chain joins TRBV28 to TRBJ2-7; no clear D gene. This CDR3 has 12 residues. Germline V gives CDR1 MDHEN, CDR2 SYDVKM. Trimming removed 6 bases from V and 7 bases from J, with 13 bases in between. CDR3 in DNA: TGTGCCAGCAGCCTCACGACGGGTGAGCAGTACTTC. This sequence encodes CASSLTTGEQYF.

The V gene is TRBV7-8, the J gene TRBJ1-5; 11 bases are shared with TRBD1. The length of the CDR3 is 15 residues. The V and J ends lost 3 bases and 6 bases, in that order; junction bases with no gene match: 4. The germline gives CDR1 SGHVS, CDR2 FQNEAQ. This CDR3 reads CASSLGTGGSQPQHF. Here the CDR3 DNA reads TGTGCCAGCAGCTTGGGGACAGGGGGAAGTCAGCCCCAGCATTTT.

This clone was observed once. V usage is TRBV4-1 and J usage is TRBJ2-3; D gene ambiguous. Looked up from germline, CDR1 is MGHRA and CDR2 is YSYEKL. V was clipped by 1 base and J by 5 bases, with 13 bases between them. The CDR3 has 15 amino acids. The CDR3 nucleotides read TGCGCCAGCAGCCAAGGTGGGCTAGTGTTAGATACGCAGTATTTT. Translated, it gives CASSQGGLVLDTQYF.